This T cell receptor (beta chain) was obtained from a study of cytomegalovirus exposure and HLA in healthy donors. On the study more broadly: Some 200 million T cells yielded over 90 million unique TCR beta sequences in earlier analysis. Whole-study findings and limits: The study recorded more than 150 TCR beta chains that were cytomegalovirus-associated. The likely explanation for a cluster of highly shared sequence variants was sequencing artifact. In a later analysis, specific HLA alleles were associated with 15,000 to 20,000 TCR beta sequences at a 0.05 false discovery rate.

This clone came up a few times. Its specificity is not known. The PCR contained 60 Vbeta and 13 Jbeta primers. Clones were sequenced by immunoSEQ multiplex PCR, and TCRdb holds only the in-frame ones, with some missing. This sample has 95,000 or so clones; about 86% occur once, and the top ten carry 4.2%. The sequenced material came from PBMCs. The TCR sequence derives from a woman between 70 and 85 years old in good health and CMV-seropositive.

The CDR3 nucleotides are TGTGCCAGCTCACCATCAGCGGGAGGAAACACAGATACGCAGTATTTT. Protein: CASSPSAGGNTDTQYF. V and J are TRBV18 and TRBJ2-3; TRBD2 agrees at 9 bases. The germline V gene encodes CDR1 KGHSH and CDR2 LQKENI. This CDR3 has 16 residues. The V segment lost 2 bases and the J segment 2 bases; nucleotides outside the gene matches: 5.